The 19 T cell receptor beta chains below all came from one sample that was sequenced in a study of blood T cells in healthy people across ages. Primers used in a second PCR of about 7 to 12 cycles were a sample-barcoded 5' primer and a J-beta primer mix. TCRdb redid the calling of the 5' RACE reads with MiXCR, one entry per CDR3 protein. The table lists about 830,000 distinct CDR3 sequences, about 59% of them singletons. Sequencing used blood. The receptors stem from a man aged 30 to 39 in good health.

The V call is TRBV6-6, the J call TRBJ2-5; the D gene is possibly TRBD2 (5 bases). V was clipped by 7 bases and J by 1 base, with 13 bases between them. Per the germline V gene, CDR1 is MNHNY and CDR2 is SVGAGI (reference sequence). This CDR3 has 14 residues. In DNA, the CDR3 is TGTGCCAGCACCCGCCGGAGCGGCCAAGAGACCCAGTACTTC. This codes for CASTRRSGQETQYF.

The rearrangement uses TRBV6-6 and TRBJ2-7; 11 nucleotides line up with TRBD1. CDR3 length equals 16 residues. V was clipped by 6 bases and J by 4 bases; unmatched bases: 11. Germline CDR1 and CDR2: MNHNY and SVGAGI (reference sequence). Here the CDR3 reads CASSLPLGTGGYEQYF. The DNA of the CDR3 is TGTGCCAGCAGCCTACCTTTAGGGACAGGGGGATACGAGCAGTACTTC.

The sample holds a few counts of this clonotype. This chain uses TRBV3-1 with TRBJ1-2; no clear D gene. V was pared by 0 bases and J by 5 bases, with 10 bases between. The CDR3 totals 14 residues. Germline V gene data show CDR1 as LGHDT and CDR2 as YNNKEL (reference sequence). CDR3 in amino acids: CASSQDSRSYGYTF. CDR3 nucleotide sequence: TGTGCCAGCAGCCAAGATAGCAGGTCTTATGGCTACACCTTC.

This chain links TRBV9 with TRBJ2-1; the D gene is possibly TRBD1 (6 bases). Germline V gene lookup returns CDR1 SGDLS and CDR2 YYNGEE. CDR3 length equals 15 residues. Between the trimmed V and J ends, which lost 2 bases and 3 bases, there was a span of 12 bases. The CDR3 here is CASSVTGLGYNEQFF. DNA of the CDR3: TGTGCCAGCAGCGTCACAGGGCTTGGCTACAATGAGCAGTTCTTC.

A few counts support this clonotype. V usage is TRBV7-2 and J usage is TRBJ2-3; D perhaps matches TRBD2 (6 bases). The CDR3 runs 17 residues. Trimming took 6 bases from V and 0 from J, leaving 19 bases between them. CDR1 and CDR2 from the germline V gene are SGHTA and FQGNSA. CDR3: CASRPGVRGASTDTQYF. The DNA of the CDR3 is TGTGCCAGCAGACCGGGGGTTCGCGGGGCTAGCACAGATACGCAGTATTTT. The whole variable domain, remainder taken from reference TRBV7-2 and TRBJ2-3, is GAGVSQSPSNKVTEKGKDVELRCDPISGHTALYWYRQSLGQGLEFLIYFQGNSAPDKSGLPSDRFSAERTGGSVSTLTIQRTQQEDSAVYLCASRPGVRGASTDTQYFGPGTRLTVL.

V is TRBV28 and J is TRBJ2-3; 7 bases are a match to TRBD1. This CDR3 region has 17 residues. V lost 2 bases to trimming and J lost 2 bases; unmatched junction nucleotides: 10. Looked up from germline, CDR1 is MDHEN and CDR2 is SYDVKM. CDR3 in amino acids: CASSLMDGQGDTDTQYF. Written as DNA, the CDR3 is TGTGCCAGCAGTTTAATGGATGGTCAGGGGGACACAGATACGCAGTATTTT.

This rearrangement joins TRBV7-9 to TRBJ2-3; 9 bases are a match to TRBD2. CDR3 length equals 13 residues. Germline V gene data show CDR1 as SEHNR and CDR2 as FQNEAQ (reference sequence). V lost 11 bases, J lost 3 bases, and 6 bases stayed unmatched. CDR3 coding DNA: TGTGCCGGGGCTAGCGGGGAAACAGATACGCAGTATTTT. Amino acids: CAGASGETDTQYF.

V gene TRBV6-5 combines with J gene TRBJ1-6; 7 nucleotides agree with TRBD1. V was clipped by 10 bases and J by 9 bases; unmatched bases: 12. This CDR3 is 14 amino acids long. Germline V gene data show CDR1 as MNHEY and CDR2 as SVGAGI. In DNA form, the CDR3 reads TGTGCCACAGGGGGGATCAGCGAGATTTCACCCCTCCACTTT. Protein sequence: CATGGISEISPLHF.

The CDR3 bases are TGTGCCAGCAGCCTAACACTTGTCTACGAGCAGTACTTC. It translates to CASSLTLVYEQYF. The chain uses TRBV6-1 and TRBJ2-7; no definite D call. Deletions cut 6 bases from V and 3 bases from J, with 12 bases between. The CDR3 is 13 residues long. Germline CDR1 reads MNHNS; CDR2 reads SASEGT.

The CDR3 spells CASSEYRGTYNEQFF. For the CDR3, the DNA is TGTGCCAGCAGTGAATACAGGGGGACCTACAATGAGCAGTTCTTC. The V and J genes are TRBV25-1 and TRBJ2-1; 7 bases agree with TRBD1. This CDR3 region has 15 residues. V shed 0 bases and J 2 bases; nucleotides not matched to a gene: 1. Germline V gene lookup returns CDR1 MGHDK and CDR2 SYGVNS.

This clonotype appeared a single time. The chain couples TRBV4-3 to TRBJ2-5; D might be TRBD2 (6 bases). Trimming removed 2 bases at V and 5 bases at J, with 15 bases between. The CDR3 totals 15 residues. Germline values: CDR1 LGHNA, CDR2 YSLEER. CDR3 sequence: CASSQRVRGGETQYF. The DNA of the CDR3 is TGCGCCAGCAGCCAAAGAGTGCGGGGTGGGGAGACCCAGTACTTC.

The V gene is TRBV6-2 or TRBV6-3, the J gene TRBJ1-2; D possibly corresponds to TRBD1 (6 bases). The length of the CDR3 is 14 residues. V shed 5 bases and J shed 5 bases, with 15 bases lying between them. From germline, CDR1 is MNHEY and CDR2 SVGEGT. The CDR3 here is CASSPDAGEYGYTF. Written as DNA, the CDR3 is TGTGCCAGCAGTCCCGACGCAGGGGAATATGGCTACACCTTC.

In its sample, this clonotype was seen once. The CDR3 region is CASRATEIETEQYF. CDR3 nucleotide sequence: TGTGCCAGCAGGGCAACAGAGATAGAAACTGAGCAGTACTTC. V and J are TRBV2 and TRBJ2-5; D unresolved. This CDR3 has 14 residues. Per the germline V gene, CDR1 is SNHLY and CDR2 is FYNNEI. V dropped 6 bases and J dropped 11 bases, with 22 bases sitting between them. Combining the CDR3 with reference TRBV2 and TRBJ2-5 gives the whole variable domain EPEVTQTPSHQVTQMGQEVILRCVPISNHLYFYWYRQILGQKVEFLVSFYNNEISEKSEIFDDQFSVERPDGSNFTLKIRSTKLEDSAMYFCASRATEIETEQYFGPGTRLLVL.

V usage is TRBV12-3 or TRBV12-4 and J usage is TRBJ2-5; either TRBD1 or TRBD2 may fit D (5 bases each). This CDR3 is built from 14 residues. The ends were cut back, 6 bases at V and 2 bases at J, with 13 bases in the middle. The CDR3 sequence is CASSPWDGQETQYF. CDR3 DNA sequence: TGTGCCAGCAGCCCCTGGGACGGTCAAGAGACCCAGTACTTC.

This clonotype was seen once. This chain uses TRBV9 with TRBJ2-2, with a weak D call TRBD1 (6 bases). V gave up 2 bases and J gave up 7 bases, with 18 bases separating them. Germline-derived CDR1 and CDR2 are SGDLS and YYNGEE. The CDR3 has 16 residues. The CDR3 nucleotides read TGTGCCAGCAGCGTCCTGGGGGCCCCCTCTTACGGGGAGCTGTTTTTT. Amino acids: CASSVLGAPSYGELFF.

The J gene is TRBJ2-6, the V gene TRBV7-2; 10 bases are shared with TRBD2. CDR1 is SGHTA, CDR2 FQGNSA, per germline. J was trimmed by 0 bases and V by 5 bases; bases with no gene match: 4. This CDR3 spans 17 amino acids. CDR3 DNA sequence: TGTGCCAGCAGCCGACTAGCGGGCCCCTCTGGGGCCAACGTCCTGACTTTC. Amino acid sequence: CASSRLAGPSGANVLTF.

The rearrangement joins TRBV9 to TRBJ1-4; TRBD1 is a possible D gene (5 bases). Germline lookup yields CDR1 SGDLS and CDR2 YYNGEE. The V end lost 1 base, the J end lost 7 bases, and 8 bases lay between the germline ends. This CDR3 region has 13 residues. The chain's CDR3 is CASSVQGSEKLFF. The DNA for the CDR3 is TGTGCCAGCAGCGTACAGGGAAGTGAAAAACTGTTTTTT.

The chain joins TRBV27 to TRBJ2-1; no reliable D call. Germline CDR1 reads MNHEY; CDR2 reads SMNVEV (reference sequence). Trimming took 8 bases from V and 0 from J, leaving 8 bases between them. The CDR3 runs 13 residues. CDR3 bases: TGTGCCAGCGGGATCGACTCCTACAATGAGCAGTTCTTC. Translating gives CASGIDSYNEQFF.

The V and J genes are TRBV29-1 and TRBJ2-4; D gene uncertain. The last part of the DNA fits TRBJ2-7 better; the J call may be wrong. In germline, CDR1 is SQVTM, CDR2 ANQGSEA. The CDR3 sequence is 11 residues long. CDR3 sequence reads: CSVGFDYEQYF. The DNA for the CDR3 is TGCAGCGTTGGTTTCGACTACGAGCAGTACTTC.